The clone carrying this T cell receptor (beta chain) was observed a few times. CDR3 length: 15 amino acids. Germline lookup yields CDR1 SNHLY and CDR2 FYNNEI. V lost 6 bases and J lost 2; bases outside the gene matches: 7. Through a sample-barcoded 5' primer and a J-beta primer mix, a second PCR was run for roughly 7 to 11 cycles. TCRdb processed the 5' RACE reads anew with MiXCR; each CDR3 protein has one entry. Here the sample spans under 800,000 distinct CDR3 sequences, around 46% being singletons. The data belong to a study of blood T cells in healthy people across ages. This chain connects TRBV2 to TRBJ1-1; 9 bases match TRBD1. Source material: blood. The sequence derives from a woman aged 55-69 years in good health. CDR3 sequence (DNA): TGTGCCAGCAGAATACAGGGGGCAGTAAACACTGAAGCTTTCTTT. Translating it yields CASRIQGAVNTEAFF.